Described below is a single T cell receptor (beta chain) sequence and its context. Its antigen is not known. The CDR3 extends over 18 amino acids. Germline loops: CDR1 SSHAT, CDR2 FNYEAQ (reference sequence). After removal of 3 bases from V and 2 bases from J, the junction contained 9 bases not matched to a gene. The data originate from a study of blood T cells in healthy people across ages. Points from the study as a whole: With naive T cell percentage, TCR beta diversity showed a strong correlation. Leaving the PBMCs unsorted stopped any conclusive comparison of naive versus antigen-experienced cells.

A second PCR of about 6 to 12 cycles used a sample-barcoded 5' primer and a J-beta primer mix. A template-switch adaptor that had 12 random nucleotides put a tag on each cDNA molecule. TCRdb re-called the 5' RACE reads with MiXCR, one entry per CDR3 protein. The sample lists approximately 940,000 distinct CDR3 sequences, roughly 50% occurring once. The source is a man aged 30-40 years in good health. The material sequenced was blood. The V and J genes are TRBV7-7 and TRBJ2-5; 13 positions match TRBD2. CDR3 region: CASSFRLAGGPLQETQYF. The DNA for the CDR3 is TGTGCCAGCAGCTTCAGACTAGCGGGGGGACCGTTGCAAGAGACCCAGTACTTC. The whole variable domain, filled in from reference TRBV7-7 and TRBJ2-5, reads GAGVSQSPRYKVTKRGQDVTLRCDPISSHATLYWYQQALGQGPEFLTYFNYEAQPDKSGLPSDRFSAERPEGSISTLTIQRTEQRDSAMYRCASSFRLAGGPLQETQYFGPGTRLLVL.